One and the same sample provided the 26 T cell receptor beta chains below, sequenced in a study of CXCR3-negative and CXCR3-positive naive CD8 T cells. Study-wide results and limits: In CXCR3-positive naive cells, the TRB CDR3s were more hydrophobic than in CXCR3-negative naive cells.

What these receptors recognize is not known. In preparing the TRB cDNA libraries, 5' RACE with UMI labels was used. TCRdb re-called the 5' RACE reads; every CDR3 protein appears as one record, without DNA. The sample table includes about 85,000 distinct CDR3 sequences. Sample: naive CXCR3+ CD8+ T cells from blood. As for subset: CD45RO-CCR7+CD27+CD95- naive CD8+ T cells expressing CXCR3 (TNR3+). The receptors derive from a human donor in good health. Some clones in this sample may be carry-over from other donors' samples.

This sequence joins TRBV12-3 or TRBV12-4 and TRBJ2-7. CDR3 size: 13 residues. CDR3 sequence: CASTPRGTYEQYF.

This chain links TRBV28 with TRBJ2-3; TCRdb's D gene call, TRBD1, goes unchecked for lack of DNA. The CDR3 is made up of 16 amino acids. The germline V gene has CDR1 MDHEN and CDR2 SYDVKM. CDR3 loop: CASSFGAGVHTDTQYF.

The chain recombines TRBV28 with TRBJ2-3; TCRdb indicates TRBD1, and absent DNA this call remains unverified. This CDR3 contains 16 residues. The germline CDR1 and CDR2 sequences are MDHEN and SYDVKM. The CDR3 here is CASSLSTAPGTDTQYF.

The CDR3 region is CSARDMVLGYEQYF. This rearrangement joins TRBV20-1 to TRBJ2-7. The CDR3 totals 14 residues. The germline CDR1 and CDR2 sequences are DFQATT and SNEGSKA (reference sequence).

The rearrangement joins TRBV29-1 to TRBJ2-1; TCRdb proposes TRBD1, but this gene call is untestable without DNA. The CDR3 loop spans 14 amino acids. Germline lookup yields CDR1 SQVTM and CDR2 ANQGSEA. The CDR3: CSVDRGSSYNEQFF.

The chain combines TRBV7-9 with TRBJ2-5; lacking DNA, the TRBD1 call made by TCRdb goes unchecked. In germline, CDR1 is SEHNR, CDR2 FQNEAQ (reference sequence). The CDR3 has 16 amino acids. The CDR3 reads CASSLVPRDNQETQYF.

The CDR3: CASSPGTAYNEQFF. The chain links TRBV12-3 or TRBV12-4 to TRBJ2-1; as DNA is missing, the TRBD1 call by TCRdb cannot be tested. The CDR3 length is 14 residues.

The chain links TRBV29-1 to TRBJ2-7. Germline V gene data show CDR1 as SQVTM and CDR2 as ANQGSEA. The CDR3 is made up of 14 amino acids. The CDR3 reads CSVGIWGSSYEQYF.

Here the CDR3 reads CAISRTATSTDTQYF. The rearrangement links TRBV10-3 to TRBJ2-3. The length of the CDR3 is 15 residues. Germline V CDR1 and CDR2: ENHRY, SYGVKD.

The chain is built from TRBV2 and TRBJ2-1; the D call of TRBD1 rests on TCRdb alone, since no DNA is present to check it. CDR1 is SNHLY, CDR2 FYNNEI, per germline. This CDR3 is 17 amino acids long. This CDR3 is CASSPLDTSGKGAEQFF.

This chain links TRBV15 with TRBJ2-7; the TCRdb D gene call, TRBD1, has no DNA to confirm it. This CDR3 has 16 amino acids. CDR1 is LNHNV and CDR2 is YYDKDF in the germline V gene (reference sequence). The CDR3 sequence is CATSIVTGTGSNEQYF.

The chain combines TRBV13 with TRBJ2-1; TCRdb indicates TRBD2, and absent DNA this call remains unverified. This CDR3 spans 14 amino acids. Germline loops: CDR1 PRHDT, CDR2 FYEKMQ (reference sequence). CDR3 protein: CASSFLQAGTRSFF.

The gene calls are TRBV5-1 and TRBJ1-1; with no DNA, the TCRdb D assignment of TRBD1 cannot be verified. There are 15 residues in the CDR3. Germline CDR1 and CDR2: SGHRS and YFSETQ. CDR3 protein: CASSLVWGAGSEAFF. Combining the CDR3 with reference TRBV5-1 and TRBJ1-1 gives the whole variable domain KAGVTQTPRYLIKTRGQQVTLSCSPISGHRSVSWYQQTPGQGLQFLFEYFSETQRNKGNFPGRFSGRQFSNSRSEMNVSTLELGDSALYLCASSLVWGAGSEAFFGQGTRLTVV.

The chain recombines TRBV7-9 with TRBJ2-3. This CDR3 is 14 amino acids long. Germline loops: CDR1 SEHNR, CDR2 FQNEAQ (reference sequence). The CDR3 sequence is CASRSHVGTDTQYF. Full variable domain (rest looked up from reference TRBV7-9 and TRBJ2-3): DTGVSQNPRHKITKRGQNVTFRCDPISEHNRLYWYRQTLGQGPEFLTYFQNEAQLEKSRLLSDRFSAERPKGSFSTLEIQRTEQGDSAMYLCASRSHVGTDTQYFGPGTRLTVL.

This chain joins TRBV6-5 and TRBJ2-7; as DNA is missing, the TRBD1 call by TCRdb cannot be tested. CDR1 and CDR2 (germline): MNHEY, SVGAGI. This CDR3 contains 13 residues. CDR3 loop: CASSAGTGTEQYF.

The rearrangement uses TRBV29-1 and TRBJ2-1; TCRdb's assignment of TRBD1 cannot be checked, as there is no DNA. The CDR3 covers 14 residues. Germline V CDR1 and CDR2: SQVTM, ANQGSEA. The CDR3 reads CSVADRGALNEQFF.

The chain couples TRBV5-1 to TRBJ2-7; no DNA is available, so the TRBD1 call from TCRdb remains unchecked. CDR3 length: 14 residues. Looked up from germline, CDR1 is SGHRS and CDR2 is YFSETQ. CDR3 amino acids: CASSPGRQGHEQYF.

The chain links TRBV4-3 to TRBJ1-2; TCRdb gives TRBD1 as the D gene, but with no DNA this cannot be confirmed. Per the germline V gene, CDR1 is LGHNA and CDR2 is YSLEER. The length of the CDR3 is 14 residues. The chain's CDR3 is CASSQDAGVYGYTF.

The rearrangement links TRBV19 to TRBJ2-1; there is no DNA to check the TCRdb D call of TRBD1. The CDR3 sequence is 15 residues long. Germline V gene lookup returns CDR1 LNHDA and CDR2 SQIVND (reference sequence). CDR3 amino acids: CASSDPGTGDNEQFF.

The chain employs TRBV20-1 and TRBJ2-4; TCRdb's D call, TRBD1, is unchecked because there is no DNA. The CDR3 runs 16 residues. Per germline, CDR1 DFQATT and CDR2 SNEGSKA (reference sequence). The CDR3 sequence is CSARVLAGEAKNIQYF.

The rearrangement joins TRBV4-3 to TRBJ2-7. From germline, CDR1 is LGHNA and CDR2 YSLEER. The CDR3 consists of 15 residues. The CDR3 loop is CASSQVGQGPYEQYF.

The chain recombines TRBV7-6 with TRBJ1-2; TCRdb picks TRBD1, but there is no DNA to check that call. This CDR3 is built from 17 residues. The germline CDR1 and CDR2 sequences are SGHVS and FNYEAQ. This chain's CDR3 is CASSLEQGPSSNYGYTF.

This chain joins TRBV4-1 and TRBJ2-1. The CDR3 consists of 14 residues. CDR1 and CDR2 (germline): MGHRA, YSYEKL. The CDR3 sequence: CASSQGLDYNEQFF.

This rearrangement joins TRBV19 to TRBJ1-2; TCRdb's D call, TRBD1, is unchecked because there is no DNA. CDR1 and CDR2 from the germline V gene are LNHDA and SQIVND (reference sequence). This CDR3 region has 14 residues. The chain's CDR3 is CASTIRGDSYGYTF.

The CDR3 region is CASRGGTGSYSNQPQHF. V and J are TRBV27 and TRBJ1-5; the TCRdb call, TRBD1, lacks DNA for checking. This CDR3 has 17 amino acids. Germline lookup yields CDR1 MNHEY and CDR2 SMNVEV (reference sequence).

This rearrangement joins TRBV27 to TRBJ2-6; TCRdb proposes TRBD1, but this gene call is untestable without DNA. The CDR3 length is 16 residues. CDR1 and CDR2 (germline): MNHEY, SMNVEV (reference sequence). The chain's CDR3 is CASSLEGGTGANVLTF.